This TCR beta chain emerged from a study of ipilimumab plus nivolumab after autologous stem cell transplantation. The table came from immunoSEQ multiplex PCR; TCRdb's copy has only in-frame clones and leaves some out. The sample holds about 43,000 clones, about 88% seen once. V was cut by 4 bases and J by 6 bases, with 15 bases left in between. This CDR3 comprises 14 residues. CDR1 MGHRA and CDR2 YSYEKL come from the germline V gene. The rearrangement links TRBV4-1 to TRBJ1-2, with a possible D match to TRBD1 (5 bases). The receptor was derived from a male donor with multiple myeloma. The starting material was PBMCs, obtained in a trial of ipilimumab plus nivolumab as post-transplant consolidation. CDR3 loop: CASSPQSRAHGYTF. The CDR3 bases are TGCGCCAGCAGCCCCCAAAGCAGGGCCCATGGCTACACCTTC.